This T cell receptor beta chain was documented in a study of OX40 agonist ivuxolimab in advanced cancers. Study-level information: The group had a mean age of 60 years, ranged from about 20 to 85, and was roughly 83% male. Study conclusions and caveats: Determination of antigen specificity was not performed for the expanded peripheral T cells.

Germline V gene lookup returns CDR1 LNHDA and CDR2 SQIVND (reference sequence). The CDR3 covers 15 residues. About this clone: No antigen is known for it.

Peripheral blood came from all dose cohorts at three timepoints. Here immunoSEQ multiplex PCR was the method, and the copy in TCRdb shows in-frame clones only, minus some. The sample holds around 100,000 clones, roughly 89% seen once. This chain uses TRBV19 with TRBJ2-5, with 10 bases matching TRBD2. The J call is in doubt because the DNA end fits TRBJ2-7 better. This TCR was recovered from an adult with an advanced solid tumor such as melanoma, head and neck, liver or kidney cancer. This sample comprised CD4+ or CD8+ T cells sorted from blood, obtained in a trial of the OX40 agonist ivuxolimab. The CDR3 region has the DNA TGTGCCAGTAGTCCCGCCCTAGCGGGAGTCAGCGAGCAGTACTTC. This gives the protein CASSPALAGVSEQYF.